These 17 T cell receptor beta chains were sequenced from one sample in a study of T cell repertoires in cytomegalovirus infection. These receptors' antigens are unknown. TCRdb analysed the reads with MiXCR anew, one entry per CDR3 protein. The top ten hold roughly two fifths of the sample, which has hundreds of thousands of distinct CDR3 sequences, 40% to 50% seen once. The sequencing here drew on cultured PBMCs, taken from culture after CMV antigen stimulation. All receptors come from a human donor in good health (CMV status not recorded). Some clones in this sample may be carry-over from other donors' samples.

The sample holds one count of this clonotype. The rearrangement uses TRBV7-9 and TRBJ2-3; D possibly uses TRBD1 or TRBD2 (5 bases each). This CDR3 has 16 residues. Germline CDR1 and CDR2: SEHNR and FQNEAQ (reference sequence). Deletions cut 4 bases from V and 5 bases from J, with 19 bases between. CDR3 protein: CASSSSGDGIEDTQYF. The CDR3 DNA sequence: TGTGCCAGCAGCTCAAGTGGGGACGGAATAGAAGATACGCAGTATTTT.

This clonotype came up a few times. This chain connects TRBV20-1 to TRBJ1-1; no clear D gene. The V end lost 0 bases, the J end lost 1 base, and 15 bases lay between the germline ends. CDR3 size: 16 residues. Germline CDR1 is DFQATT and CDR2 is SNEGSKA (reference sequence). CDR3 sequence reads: CSARDRIFSRNTEAFF. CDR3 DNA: TGCAGTGCTAGAGACAGGATCTTCTCAAGGAACACTGAAGCTTTCTTT.

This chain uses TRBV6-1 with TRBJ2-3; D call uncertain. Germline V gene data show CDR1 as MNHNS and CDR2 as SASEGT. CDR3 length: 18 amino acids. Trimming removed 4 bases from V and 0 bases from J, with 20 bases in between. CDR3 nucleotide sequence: TGTGCCAGCAGTGCCGGCCCTTCCCGAGGAGCTAGCACAGATACGCAGTATTTT. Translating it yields CASSAGPSRGASTDTQYF.

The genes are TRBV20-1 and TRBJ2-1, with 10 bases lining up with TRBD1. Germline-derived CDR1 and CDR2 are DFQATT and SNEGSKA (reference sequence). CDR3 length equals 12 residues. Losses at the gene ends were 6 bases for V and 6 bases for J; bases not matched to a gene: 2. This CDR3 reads CSARQGANEQFF. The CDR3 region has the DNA TGCAGTGCGCGACAGGGGGCCAATGAGCAGTTCTTC.

The CDR3 DNA reads TGTGCCACCAGCAGACCCGAGCAGCCCCAGCATTTT. It codes for CATSRPEQPQHF. The chain has TRBV15 and TRBJ1-5, with unresolved D. CDR1 is LNHNV and CDR2 is YYDKDF in the germline V gene (reference sequence). This CDR3 region has 12 residues. V was shortened by 2 bases and J by 7 bases, with 6 bases between the two germline ends. The full variable domain, rest sourced from reference TRBV15 and TRBJ1-5, is DAMVIQNPRYQVTQFGKPVTLSCSQTLNHNVMYWYQQKSSQAPKLLFHYYDKDFNNEADTPDNFQSRRPNTSFCFLDIRSPGLGDTAMYLCATSRPEQPQHFGDGTRLSIL.

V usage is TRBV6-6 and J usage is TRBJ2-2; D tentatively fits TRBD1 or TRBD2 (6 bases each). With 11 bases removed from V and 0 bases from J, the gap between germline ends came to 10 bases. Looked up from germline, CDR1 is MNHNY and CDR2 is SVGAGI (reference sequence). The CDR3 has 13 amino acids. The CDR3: CAGGGPNTGELFF. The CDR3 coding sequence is TGTGCCGGAGGGGGGCCGAACACCGGGGAGCTGTTTTTT.

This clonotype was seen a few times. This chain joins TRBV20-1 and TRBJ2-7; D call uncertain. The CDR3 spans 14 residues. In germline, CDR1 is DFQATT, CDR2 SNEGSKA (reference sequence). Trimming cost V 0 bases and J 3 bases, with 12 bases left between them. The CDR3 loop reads CSARDPRVHYEQYF. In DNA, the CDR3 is TGCAGTGCTAGAGATCCAAGGGTTCACTACGAGCAGTACTTC.

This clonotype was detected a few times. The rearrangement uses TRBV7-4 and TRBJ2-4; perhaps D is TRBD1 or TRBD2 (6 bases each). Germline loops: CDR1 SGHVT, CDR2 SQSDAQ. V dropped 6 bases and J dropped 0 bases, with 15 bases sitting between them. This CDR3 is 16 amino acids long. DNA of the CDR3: TGTGCCAGCAGTCTCTATGGGGGGCTAGCCAAAAACATTCAGTACTTC. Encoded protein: CASSLYGGLAKNIQYF.

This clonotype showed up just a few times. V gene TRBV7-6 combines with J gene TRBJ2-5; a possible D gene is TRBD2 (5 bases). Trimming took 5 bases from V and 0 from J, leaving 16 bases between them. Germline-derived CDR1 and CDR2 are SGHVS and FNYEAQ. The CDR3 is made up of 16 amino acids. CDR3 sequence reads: CASSPTDGADQETQYF. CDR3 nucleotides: TGTGCCAGCAGCCCAACCGACGGAGCGGACCAAGAGACCCAGTACTTC.

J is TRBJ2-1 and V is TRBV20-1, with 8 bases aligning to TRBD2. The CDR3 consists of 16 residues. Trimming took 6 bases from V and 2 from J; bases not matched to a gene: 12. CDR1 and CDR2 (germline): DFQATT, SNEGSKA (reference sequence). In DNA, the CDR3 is TGCAGTGCCGCCCGAGCGGCGGGAGGCGCCTACAATGAGCAGTTCTTC. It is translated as CSAARAAGGAYNEQFF.

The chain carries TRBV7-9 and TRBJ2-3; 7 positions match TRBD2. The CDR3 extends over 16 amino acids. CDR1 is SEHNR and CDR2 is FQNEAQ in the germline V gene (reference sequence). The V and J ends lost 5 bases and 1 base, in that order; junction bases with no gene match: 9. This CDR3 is CASSELGGGRTDTQYF. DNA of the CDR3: TGTGCCAGCAGCGAACTGGGGGGAGGGCGCACAGATACGCAGTATTTT.

CDR3 sequence (DNA): TGTGCCAGCAGTTCGGGGGGGCAAGGGTCACCCCTCCACTTT. Translation gives CASSSGGQGSPLHF. This chain connects TRBV28 to TRBJ1-6; weak D call: TRBD1 (6 bases). This CDR3 is 14 amino acids long. The germline V gene has CDR1 MDHEN and CDR2 SYDVKM. The V gene lost 4 bases and the J gene lost 10 bases, with 14 bases spanning the gap.

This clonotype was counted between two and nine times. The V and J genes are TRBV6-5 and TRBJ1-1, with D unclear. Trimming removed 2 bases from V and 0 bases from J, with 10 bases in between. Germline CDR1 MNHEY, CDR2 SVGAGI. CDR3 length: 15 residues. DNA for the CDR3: TGTGCCAGCAGTTACAACGGGCCGCTGAACACTGAAGCTTTCTTT. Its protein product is CASSYNGPLNTEAFF.

CDR3 DNA: TGTGCCAGCAGCTTACGGGGGGGAACGAACACCGGGGAGCTGTTTTTT. Translation gives CASSLRGGTNTGELFF. This rearrangement joins TRBV7-2 to TRBJ2-2, with 8 bases fitting TRBD2. V lost 2 bases, J lost 0 bases, and 2 bases stayed unmatched. CDR3 length: 16 amino acids. The germline V gene has CDR1 SGHTA and CDR2 FQGNSA. The full variable domain, in which reference TRBV7-2 and TRBJ2-2 provide the parts outside the CDR3, is GAGVSQSPSNKVTEKGKDVELRCDPISGHTALYWYRQSLGQGLEFLIYFQGNSAPDKSGLPSDRFSAERTGGSVSTLTIQRTQQEDSAVYLCASSLRGGTNTGELFFGEGSRLTVL.

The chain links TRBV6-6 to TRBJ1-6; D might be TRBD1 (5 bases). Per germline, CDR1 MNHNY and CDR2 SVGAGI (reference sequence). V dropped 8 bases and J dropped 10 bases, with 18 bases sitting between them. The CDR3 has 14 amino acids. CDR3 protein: CASAGGKLQSPLHF. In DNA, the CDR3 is TGTGCCAGCGCCGGGGGGAAGCTCCAGTCACCCCTCCACTTT.

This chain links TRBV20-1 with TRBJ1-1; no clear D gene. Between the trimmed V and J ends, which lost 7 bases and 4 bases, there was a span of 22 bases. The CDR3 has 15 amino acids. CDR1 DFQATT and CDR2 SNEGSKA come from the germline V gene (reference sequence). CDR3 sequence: CSVSGLTQRGTEAFF. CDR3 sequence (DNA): TGCAGTGTCTCGGGTCTAACTCAGCGGGGCACTGAAGCTTTCTTT.

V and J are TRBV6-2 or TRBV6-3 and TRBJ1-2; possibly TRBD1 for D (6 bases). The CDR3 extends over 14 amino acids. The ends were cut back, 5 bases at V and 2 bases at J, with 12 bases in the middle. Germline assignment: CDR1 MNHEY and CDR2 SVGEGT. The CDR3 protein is CASSKGTGNYGYTF. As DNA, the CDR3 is TGTGCCAGCAGTAAGGGCACAGGGAACTATGGCTACACCTTC.